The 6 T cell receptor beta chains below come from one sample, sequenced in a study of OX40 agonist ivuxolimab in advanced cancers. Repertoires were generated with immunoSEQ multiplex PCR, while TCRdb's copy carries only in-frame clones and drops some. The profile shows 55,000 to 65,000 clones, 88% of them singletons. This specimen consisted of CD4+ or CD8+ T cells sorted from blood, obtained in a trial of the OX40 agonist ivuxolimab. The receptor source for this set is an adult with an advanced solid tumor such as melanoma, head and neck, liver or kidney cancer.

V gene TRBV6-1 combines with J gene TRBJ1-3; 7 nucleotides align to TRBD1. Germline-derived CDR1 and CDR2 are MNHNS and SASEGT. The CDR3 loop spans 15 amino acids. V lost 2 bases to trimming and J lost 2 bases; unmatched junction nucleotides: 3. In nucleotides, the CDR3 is TGTGCCAGCAGTGAAACGACAGGGACTGGAAACACCATATATTTT. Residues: CASSETTGTGNTIYF.

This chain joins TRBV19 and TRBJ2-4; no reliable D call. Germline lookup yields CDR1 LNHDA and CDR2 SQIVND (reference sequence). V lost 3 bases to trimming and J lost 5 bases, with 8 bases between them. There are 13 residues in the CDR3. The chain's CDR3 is CASSIRSENIQYF. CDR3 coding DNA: TGTGCCAGTAGTATTCGCTCGGAAAACATTCAGTACTTC. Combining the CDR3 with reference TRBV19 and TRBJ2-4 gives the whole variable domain DGGITQSPKYLFRKEGQNVTLSCEQNLNHDAMYWYRQDPGQGLRLIYYSQIVNDFQKGDIAEGYSVSREKKESFPLTVTSAQKNPTAFYLCASSIRSENIQYFGAGTRLSVL.

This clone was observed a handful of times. The CDR3 sequence: CASSLTPFYEQYF. The CDR3 DNA reads TGTGCCAGCTCACTCACACCTTTCTACGAGCAGTACTTC. The chain links TRBV18 to TRBJ2-7; D unresolved. The CDR3 consists of 13 residues. Looked up from germline, CDR1 is KGHSH and CDR2 is LQKENI. Trimming left V 4 bases short and J 3 bases short, with 10 bases between.

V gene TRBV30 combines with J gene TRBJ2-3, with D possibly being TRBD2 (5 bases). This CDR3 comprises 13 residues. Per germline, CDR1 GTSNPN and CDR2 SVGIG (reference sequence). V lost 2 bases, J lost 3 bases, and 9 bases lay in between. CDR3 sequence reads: CAWSRPGTDTQYF. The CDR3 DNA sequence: TGTGCCTGGAGTCGCCCGGGGACAGATACGCAGTATTTT.

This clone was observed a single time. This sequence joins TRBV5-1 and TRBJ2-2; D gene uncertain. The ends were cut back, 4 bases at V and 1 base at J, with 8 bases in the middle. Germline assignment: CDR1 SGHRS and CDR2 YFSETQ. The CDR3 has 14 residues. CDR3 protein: CASSLARNTGELFF. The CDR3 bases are TGCGCCAGCAGCCTCGCCCGGAACACCGGGGAGCTGTTTTTT.

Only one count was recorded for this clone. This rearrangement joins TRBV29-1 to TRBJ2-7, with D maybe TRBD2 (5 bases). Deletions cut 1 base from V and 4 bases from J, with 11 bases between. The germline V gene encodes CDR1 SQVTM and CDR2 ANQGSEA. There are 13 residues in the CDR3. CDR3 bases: TGCAGCGTTGAAGGGGTATCGGGGTACGAGCAGTACTTC. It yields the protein CSVEGVSGYEQYF.